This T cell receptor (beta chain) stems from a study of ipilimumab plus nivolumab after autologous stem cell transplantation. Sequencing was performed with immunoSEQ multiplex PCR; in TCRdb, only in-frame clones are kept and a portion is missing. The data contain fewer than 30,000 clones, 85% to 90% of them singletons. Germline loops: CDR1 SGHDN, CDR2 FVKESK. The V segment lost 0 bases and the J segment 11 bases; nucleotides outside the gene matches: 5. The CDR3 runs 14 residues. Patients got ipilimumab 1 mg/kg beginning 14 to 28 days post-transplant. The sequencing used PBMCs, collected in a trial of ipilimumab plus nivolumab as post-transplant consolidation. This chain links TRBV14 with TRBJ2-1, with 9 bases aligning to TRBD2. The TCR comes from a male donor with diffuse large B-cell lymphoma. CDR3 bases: TGTGCCAGCAGCCAAGATCTACTAGCGGGCCAGCAGTTCTTC. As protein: CASSQDLLAGQQFF. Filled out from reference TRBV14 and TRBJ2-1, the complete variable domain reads EAGVTQFPSHSVIEKGQTVTLRCDPISGHDNLYWYRRVMGKEIKFLLHFVKESKQDESGMPNNRFLAERTGGTYSTLKVQPAELEDSGVYFCASSQDLLAGQQFFGPGTRLTVL.